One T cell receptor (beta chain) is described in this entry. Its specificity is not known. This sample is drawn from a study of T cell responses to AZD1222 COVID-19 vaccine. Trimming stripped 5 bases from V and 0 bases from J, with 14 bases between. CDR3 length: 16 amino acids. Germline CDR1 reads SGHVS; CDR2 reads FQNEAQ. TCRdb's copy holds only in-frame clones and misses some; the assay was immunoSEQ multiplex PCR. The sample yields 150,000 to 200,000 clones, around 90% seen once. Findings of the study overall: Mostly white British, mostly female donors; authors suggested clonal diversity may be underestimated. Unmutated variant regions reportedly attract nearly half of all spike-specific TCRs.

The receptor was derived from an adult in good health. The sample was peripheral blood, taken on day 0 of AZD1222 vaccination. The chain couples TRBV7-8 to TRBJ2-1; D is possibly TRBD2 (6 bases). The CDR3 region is CASSRRRGSSYNEQFF. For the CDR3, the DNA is TGTGCCAGCAGCCGGCGCCGGGGGTCCTCCTACAATGAGCAGTTCTTC.